Listed below are T cell receptor beta chains from one sample, sequenced in a study of T cell repertoires in cytomegalovirus infection. Each CDR3 protein is one row after TCRdb ran MiXCR on the reads. The sample holds some 700,000 distinct CDR3 sequences, under 40% seen once. Sequences were obtained from PBMCs. The receptor source for this set is a human donor in good health (CMV status not recorded). Some clones in this sample may be carry-over from other donors' samples. Both conserved end residues are part of each CDR3. Each record gives: CDR3 DNA, CDR3 protein, D gene, J gene, V gene, clone size. D genes are given only for firm matches. Some rows mark clone size as missing; the rest say once, few, many or name a class of expanded clone.

CDR3 DNA: TGTGCCAGCAGTTTACGCGGGGCCGGGGAGCTGTTTTTT
CDR3 protein: CASSLRGAGELFF
D gene: NA
J gene: TRBJ2-2
V gene: TRBV12-3/TRBV12-4
clone size: many

CDR3 DNA: TGTGCCAGCAGTCGAAACAAAGGGGGCCACGAGCAGTACTTC
CDR3 protein: CASSRNKGGHEQYF
D gene: TRBD1
J gene: TRBJ2-7
V gene: TRBV6-5
clone size: few

CDR3 DNA: TGTGCCAGCAGCTTACTTCCACCAGCGGGGGGTACCAGAAAGTCCTCCTACGAGCAGTACTTC
CDR3 protein: CASSLLPPAGGTRKSSYEQYF
D gene: TRBD2
J gene: TRBJ2-7
V gene: TRBV7-3
clone size: few

CDR3 DNA: TGTGCCAGCAGCCCTCGCCGGACAGGGAGCTCCTACAATGAGCAGTTCTTC
CDR3 protein: CASSPRRTGSSYNEQFF
D gene: TRBD1
J gene: TRBJ2-1
V gene: TRBV5-4
clone size: NA

CDR3 DNA: TGTGCCAGTAACCCCTTGGACAGGGGAACGCATCAGCCCCAGCATTTT
CDR3 protein: CASNPLDRGTHQPQHF
D gene: TRBD1
J gene: TRBJ1-5
V gene: TRBV19
clone size: NA

CDR3 DNA: TGCAGTGCTACAGACTCGAACACTGAAGCTTTCTTT
CDR3 protein: CSATDSNTEAFF
D gene: NA
J gene: TRBJ1-1
V gene: TRBV20-1
clone size: NA

CDR3 DNA: TGTGCCAGCAGCCTCAGTTTGGATCAGCCCCAGCATTTT
CDR3 protein: CASSLSLDQPQHF
D gene: NA
J gene: TRBJ1-5
V gene: TRBV11-2
clone size: few

CDR3 DNA: TGTGCCAGCAGCATAAGCGGGGTCACCATCGGGGAGCTGTTTTTT
CDR3 protein: CASSISGVTIGELFF
D gene: TRBD2
J gene: TRBJ2-2
V gene: TRBV7-8
clone size: NA

CDR3 DNA: TGTGCCAGCCGCGTGGTCGGAAACACCATATATTTT
CDR3 protein: CASRVVGNTIYF
D gene: NA
J gene: TRBJ1-3
V gene: TRBV11-2
clone size: few

CDR3 DNA: TGTGCCAGCAGTGAGTCGGGGGGTCGCCGGGGGCCCAGCTCCTACGAGCAGTACTTC
CDR3 protein: CASSESGGRRGPSSYEQYF
D gene: NA
J gene: TRBJ2-7
V gene: TRBV6-6
clone size: few

CDR3 DNA: TGTGCCAGCAGCTTATTACCGACTAGTTTCTTTCTAGGGCAGTTCTTC
CDR3 protein: CASSLLPTSFFLGQFF
D gene: NA
J gene: TRBJ2-1
V gene: TRBV7-9
clone size: few

CDR3 DNA: TGTGCCAGCAGTTACCGACAGGGGGAAAAACTGTTTTTT
CDR3 protein: CASSYRQGEKLFF
D gene: TRBD1
J gene: TRBJ1-4
V gene: TRBV7-2
clone size: many

CDR3 DNA: TGTGCCAGCAGTTACGGAAGCAGGGCGCAGCCCCAGCATTTT
CDR3 protein: CASSYGSRAQPQHF
D gene: NA
J gene: TRBJ1-5
V gene: TRBV6-2/TRBV6-3
clone size: few

CDR3 DNA: TGTGCCAGCAGTTACCAGACCCAAGGCTACGAGCAGTACTTC
CDR3 protein: CASSYQTQGYEQYF
D gene: NA
J gene: TRBJ2-7
V gene: TRBV6-5
clone size: few

CDR3 DNA: TGTGCCAGGGCGCCGGTATGGGGGGAGACCCAGTACTTC
CDR3 protein: CARAPVWGETQYF
D gene: NA
J gene: TRBJ2-5
V gene: TRBV7-2
clone size: few

CDR3 DNA: TGTGCCAGCAGTCGACCTTTACCGGGACAGGGGAATTCACCCCTCCACTTT
CDR3 protein: CASSRPLPGQGNSPLHF
D gene: TRBD1
J gene: TRBJ1-6
V gene: TRBV25-1
clone size: NA

CDR3 DNA: TGCAGTGCTAGGACGAATACACGGGGTATCTATAATTCACCCCTCCACTTT
CDR3 protein: CSARTNTRGIYNSPLHF
D gene: NA
J gene: TRBJ1-6
V gene: TRBV20-1
clone size: NA

CDR3 DNA: TGTGCCAGCAGTTTAACTAGCGGGACCCGAGATACGCAGTATTTT
CDR3 protein: CASSLTSGTRDTQYF
D gene: TRBD2
J gene: TRBJ2-3
V gene: TRBV28
clone size: NA

CDR3 DNA: TGTGCCAGCAGCACTGACAGATCTCCGGGACAGGGGCCCCGGGGCAGCAATCAGCCCCAGCATTTT
CDR3 protein: CASSTDRSPGQGPRGSNQPQHF
D gene: TRBD1
J gene: TRBJ1-5
V gene: TRBV2
clone size: few

CDR3 DNA: TGTGCCAGCAGCTTCCCACCCGGGGTATCCTATGGCTACACCTTC
CDR3 protein: CASSFPPGVSYGYTF
D gene: NA
J gene: TRBJ1-2
V gene: TRBV7-2
clone size: many

CDR3 DNA: TGCAGCCCGGGGGGGATGAACACTGAAGCTTTCTTT
CDR3 protein: CSPGGMNTEAFF
D gene: NA
J gene: TRBJ1-1
V gene: TRBV29-1
clone size: NA

CDR3 DNA: TGTGCCAGCAGCTTAGTCCAGGGAGGAGATGGCTACACCTTC
CDR3 protein: CASSLVQGGDGYTF
D gene: NA
J gene: TRBJ1-2
V gene: TRBV7-9
clone size: many

CDR3 DNA: TGTGCCAGCAGCGCCGGCGCGAATGAGCAGTTCTTC
CDR3 protein: CASSAGANEQFF
D gene: NA
J gene: TRBJ2-1
V gene: TRBV9
clone size: NA

CDR3 DNA: TGTGCCAGCAGCTCCTCGGGACACCCGAACACTGAAGCTTTCTTT
CDR3 protein: CASSSSGHPNTEAFF
D gene: NA
J gene: TRBJ1-1
V gene: TRBV7-2
clone size: NA

CDR3 DNA: TGTGCCAGCAGCGACCGGGCGGGAGCGGGAGGTACGCAAGAGACCCAGTACTTC
CDR3 protein: CASSDRAGAGGTQETQYF
D gene: TRBD2
J gene: TRBJ2-5
V gene: TRBV7-9
clone size: few

CDR3 DNA: TGTGCCAGCGCGCGACAGACCAACTATGGCTACACCTTC
CDR3 protein: CASARQTNYGYTF
D gene: NA
J gene: TRBJ1-2
V gene: TRBV28
clone size: NA

CDR3 DNA: TGTGCCAGCAGCGGGAGTACTAGCGGGAGGCCCTACGAGCAGTACTTC
CDR3 protein: CASSGSTSGRPYEQYF
D gene: TRBD2
J gene: TRBJ2-7
V gene: TRBV5-6
clone size: few

CDR3 DNA: TGTGCCAGTAGTTGGACTAGGGTTGACGAGCAGTACTTC
CDR3 protein: CASSWTRVDEQYF
D gene: TRBD2
J gene: TRBJ2-7
V gene: TRBV19
clone size: NA

CDR3 DNA: TGTGCCAGCAACATCCGTGGGACTTATAACACCGGGGAGCTGTTTTTT
CDR3 protein: CASNIRGTYNTGELFF
D gene: NA
J gene: TRBJ2-2
V gene: TRBV7-2
clone size: many

CDR3 DNA: TGTGCCAGCAGTTTAGACGCCGGGACAGGGGGCTCCTACGAGCAGTACTTC
CDR3 protein: CASSLDAGTGGSYEQYF
D gene: TRBD1
J gene: TRBJ2-7
V gene: TRBV12-3/TRBV12-4
clone size: NA

CDR3 DNA: TGTGCCAGTAGTCTGACCTCAGGACTAGCGGGCACAGATACGCAGTATTTT
CDR3 protein: CASSLTSGLAGTDTQYF
D gene: TRBD2
J gene: TRBJ2-3
V gene: TRBV19
clone size: NA

CDR3 DNA: TGTGCCAGCAGTCCTTTAGGGGAGCTGTTTTTT
CDR3 protein: CASSPLGELFF
D gene: NA
J gene: TRBJ2-2
V gene: TRBV12-3/TRBV12-4
clone size: NA

CDR3 DNA: TGTGCCAGCTCAGGGAGGGGCCCAGATACGCAGTATTTT
CDR3 protein: CASSGRGPDTQYF
D gene: TRBD2
J gene: TRBJ2-3
V gene: TRBV6-6
clone size: NA

CDR3 DNA: TGCAGTGCCCTACTAGGGACTTCTTACAATGAGCAGTTCTTC
CDR3 protein: CSALLGTSYNEQFF
D gene: NA
J gene: TRBJ2-1
V gene: TRBV20-1
clone size: NA

CDR3 DNA: TGTGCCAGCAGCTTAGCAAGTCCCGTCCATAGTCAGGGGGCGAGGGACACCGGGGAGCTGTTTTTT
CDR3 protein: CASSLASPVHSQGARDTGELFF
D gene: TRBD1
J gene: TRBJ2-2
V gene: TRBV7-6
clone size: NA

CDR3 DNA: TGTGCCAGCAGCTTAATGGGGAGAGCAACTAATGAAAAACTGTTTTTT
CDR3 protein: CASSLMGRATNEKLFF
D gene: NA
J gene: TRBJ1-4
V gene: TRBV7-3
clone size: few

CDR3 DNA: TGTGCCAGTAACACAGGGGGAGACGGCTACACCTTC
CDR3 protein: CASNTGGDGYTF
D gene: TRBD1
J gene: TRBJ1-2
V gene: TRBV19
clone size: NA

CDR3 DNA: TGTGCCAGCAGTTTGCCGGGACTAGCGGGCTACATGGGGGAGACCCAGTACTTC
CDR3 protein: CASSLPGLAGYMGETQYF
D gene: TRBD2
J gene: TRBJ2-5
V gene: TRBV28
clone size: NA

CDR3 DNA: TGTGCCAGCAGCTTAGCGTTTGCGTGGGACAGGGGAGTGGGTGGGAGCACTGAAGCTTTCTTT
CDR3 protein: CASSLAFAWDRGVGGSTEAFF
D gene: TRBD1
J gene: TRBJ1-1
V gene: TRBV7-8
clone size: NA

CDR3 DNA: TGTGCCAGCAGCTCGGTAACCGGGGAGCTGTTTTTT
CDR3 protein: CASSSVTGELFF
D gene: NA
J gene: TRBJ2-2
V gene: TRBV11-2
clone size: NA

CDR3 DNA: TGTGCCAGCACCAGGACAGGGGAAAAGATAGGGGGCTACACCTTC
CDR3 protein: CASTRTGEKIGGYTF
D gene: TRBD1
J gene: TRBJ1-2
V gene: TRBV27
clone size: few

CDR3 DNA: TGTGCCACCAGTGATTCGGGGGGGCCCACTGAAGCTTTCTTT
CDR3 protein: CATSDSGGPTEAFF
D gene: NA
J gene: TRBJ1-1
V gene: TRBV24-1
clone size: NA

CDR3 DNA: TGTGCCACACAGCTGTACAATGAGCAGTTCTTC
CDR3 protein: CATQLYNEQFF
D gene: NA
J gene: TRBJ2-1
V gene: TRBV12-3/TRBV12-4
clone size: NA

CDR3 DNA: TGTGCCAGCAGCTTCGGACAGTCCTACGAGCAGTCCTTC
CDR3 protein: CASSFGQSYEQSF
D gene: NA
J gene: TRBJ2-7
V gene: TRBV7-6
clone size: NA

CDR3 DNA: TGTGCCATCAGTGGCCCCACAGGGTCTGAAGCTTTCTTT
CDR3 protein: CAISGPTGSEAFF
D gene: NA
J gene: TRBJ1-1
V gene: TRBV10-3
clone size: few

CDR3 DNA: TGTGCCAGCAGCATTCCCTCCCACGGTACTCACTATGGCTACCACTTC
CDR3 protein: CASSIPSHGTHYGYHF
D gene: NA
J gene: TRBJ1-2
V gene: TRBV12-3/TRBV12-4
clone size: NA

CDR3 DNA: TGTGCCAGCAGCGCAAACAGGGGACGCAGCTCCTACAATGAGCAGTTCTTC
CDR3 protein: CASSANRGRSSYNEQFF
D gene: TRBD1
J gene: TRBJ2-1
V gene: TRBV6-1
clone size: few

CDR3 DNA: TGTGCCACCGACACTGGAAACACCATATATTTT
CDR3 protein: CATDTGNTIYF
D gene: NA
J gene: TRBJ1-3
V gene: TRBV11-2
clone size: few

CDR3 DNA: TGTGCCAGTAGTATTTGGGCCCGTGAGAGGTACAATGAGCAGTTCTTC
CDR3 protein: CASSIWARERYNEQFF
D gene: NA
J gene: TRBJ2-1
V gene: TRBV19
clone size: few

CDR3 DNA: TGTGCCAGCAGTTACTCGGATTTCAGTGAAGCTTTCTTT
CDR3 protein: CASSYSDFSEAFF
D gene: NA
J gene: TRBJ1-1
V gene: TRBV6-8
clone size: NA

CDR3 DNA: TGTGCCAGCAGCTCAAGCGGCAGCAATCAGCCCCAGCATTTT
CDR3 protein: CASSSSGSNQPQHF
D gene: NA
J gene: TRBJ1-5
V gene: TRBV7-9
clone size: NA